This record concerns one T cell receptor (beta chain) sequence. Some clones are missing from TCRdb's copy, which holds only in-frame ones; the method was immunoSEQ multiplex PCR. The sample carries just over 150,000 clones, 94% recorded once. This entry belongs to a study of control samples from healthy donors and cancer patients. This CDR3 is 14 amino acids long. V was cut by 5 bases and J by 2 bases, with 10 bases left in between. CDR1 MNHEY and CDR2 SVGAGI come from the germline V gene. This sequence joins TRBV6-5 and TRBJ1-5; D uncertain. The receptor's source is a woman in her thirties or forties in good health. The sequencing input was blood. The CDR3 protein is CASSPTWGNQPQHF. The CDR3 DNA sequence: TGTGCCAGCAGTCCAACATGGGGCAATCAGCCCCAGCATTTT.